The text below deals with one TCR beta chain. This record belongs to a study of shared clonotypes between healthy human individuals. Trimming took 3 bases from V and 2 from J; bases not matched to a gene: 7. Germline assignment: CDR1 SGDLS and CDR2 YYNGEE. The CDR3 spans 15 residues. Measured with immunoSEQ multiplex PCR; TCRdb has only the in-frame clones, and not every one. The table includes 2 million to 2.5 million clones, roughly 93% detected once. This TCR was recovered from a young man in good health. Some clones in this sample may be carry-over from other donors' samples. The chain employs TRBV9 and TRBJ2-7; 8 positions agree with TRBD1. The sequenced sample was naive CD4+ T cells from PBMCs. Subset given: CD45RA+ positively selected. The CDR3 protein is CASSAGTGLTYEQYF. The CDR3, as DNA: TGTGCCAGCAGCGCCGGGACAGGACTGACCTACGAGCAGTACTTC. Using reference TRBV9 and TRBJ2-7 for the parts outside the CDR3, the full variable domain is DSGVTQTPKHLITATGQRVTLRCSPRSGDLSVYWYQQSLDQGLQFLIQYYNGEERAKGNILERFSAQQFPDLHSELNLSSLELGDSALYFCASSAGTGLTYEQYFGPGTRLTVT.